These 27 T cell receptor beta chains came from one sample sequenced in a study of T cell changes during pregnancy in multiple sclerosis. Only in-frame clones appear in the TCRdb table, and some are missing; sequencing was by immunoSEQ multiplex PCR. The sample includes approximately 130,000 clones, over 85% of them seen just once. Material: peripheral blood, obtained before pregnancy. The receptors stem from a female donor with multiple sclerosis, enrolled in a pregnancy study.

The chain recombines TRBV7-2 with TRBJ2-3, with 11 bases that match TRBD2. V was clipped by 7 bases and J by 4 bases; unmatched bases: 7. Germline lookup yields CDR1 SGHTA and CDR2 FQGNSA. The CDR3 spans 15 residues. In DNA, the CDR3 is TGTGCCAGCAACCAACTAGCGGGAGTTGCAGATACGCAGTATTTT. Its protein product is CASNQLAGVADTQYF.

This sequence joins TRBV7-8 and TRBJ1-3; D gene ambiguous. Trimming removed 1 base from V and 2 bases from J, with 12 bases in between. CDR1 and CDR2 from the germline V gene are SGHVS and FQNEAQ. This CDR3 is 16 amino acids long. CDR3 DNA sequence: TGTGCCAGCAGCTTAGGGGCTCCTATGACTGGAAACACCATATATTTT. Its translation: CASSLGAPMTGNTIYF.

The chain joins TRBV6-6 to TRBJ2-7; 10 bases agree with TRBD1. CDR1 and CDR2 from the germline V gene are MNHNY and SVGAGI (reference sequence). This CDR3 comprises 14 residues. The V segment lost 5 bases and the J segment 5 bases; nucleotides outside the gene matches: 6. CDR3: CASSPLGQGDEQYF. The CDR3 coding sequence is TGTGCCAGCAGTCCCCTTGGACAGGGGGACGAGCAGTACTTC.

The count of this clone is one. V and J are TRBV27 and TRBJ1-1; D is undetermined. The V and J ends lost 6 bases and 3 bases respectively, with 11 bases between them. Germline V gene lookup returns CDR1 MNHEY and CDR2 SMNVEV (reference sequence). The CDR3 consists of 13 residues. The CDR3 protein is CASSFTVDTEAFF. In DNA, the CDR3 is TGTGCCAGCAGCTTTACTGTAGACACTGAAGCTTTCTTT.

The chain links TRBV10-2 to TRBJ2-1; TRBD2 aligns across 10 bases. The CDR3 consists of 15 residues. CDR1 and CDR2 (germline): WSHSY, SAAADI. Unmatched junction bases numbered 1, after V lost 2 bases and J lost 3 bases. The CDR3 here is CASSETSGVYNEQFF. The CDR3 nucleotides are TGCGCCAGCAGTGAGACTAGCGGGGTCTACAATGAGCAGTTCTTC.

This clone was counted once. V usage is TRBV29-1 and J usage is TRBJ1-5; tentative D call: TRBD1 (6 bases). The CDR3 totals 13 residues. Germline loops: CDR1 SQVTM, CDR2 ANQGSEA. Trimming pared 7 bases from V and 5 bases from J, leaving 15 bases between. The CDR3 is CSGQTGVDQPQHF. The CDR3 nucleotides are TGCAGCGGCCAGACAGGAGTGGATCAGCCCCAGCATTTT.

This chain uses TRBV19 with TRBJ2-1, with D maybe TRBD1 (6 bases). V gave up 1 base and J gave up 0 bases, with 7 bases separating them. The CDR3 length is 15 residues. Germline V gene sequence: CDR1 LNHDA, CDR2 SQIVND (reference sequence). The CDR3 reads CASSIVTGSYNEQFF. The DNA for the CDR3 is TGTGCCAGTAGTATAGTGACAGGCTCCTACAATGAGCAGTTCTTC.

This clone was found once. CDR3 DNA: TGTGCCAGCAGCCAAGAAGTGAGTCCGGGACAGGGTCCCTACGAGCAGTACTTC. Protein product: CASSQEVSPGQGPYEQYF. The chain is built from TRBV4-2 and TRBJ2-7; 9 bases are a match to TRBD1. The V and J ends lost 0 bases and 2 bases, in that order; junction bases with no gene match: 11. The CDR3 covers 18 residues. Germline CDR1 LGHNA, CDR2 YNFKEQ.

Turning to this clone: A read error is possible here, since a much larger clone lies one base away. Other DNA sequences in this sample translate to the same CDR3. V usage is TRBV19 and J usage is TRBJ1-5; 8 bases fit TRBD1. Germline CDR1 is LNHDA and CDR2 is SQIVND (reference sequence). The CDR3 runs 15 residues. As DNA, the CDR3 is TGTGCCAGTAGTACACCCGGACAGGGCACTCAGCCTCAGCATTTT. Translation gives CASSTPGQGTQPQHF.

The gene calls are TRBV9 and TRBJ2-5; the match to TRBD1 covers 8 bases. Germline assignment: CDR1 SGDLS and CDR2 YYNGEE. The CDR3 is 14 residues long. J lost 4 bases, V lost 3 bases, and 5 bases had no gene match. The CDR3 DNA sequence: TGTGCCAGCAGCGCCGGACAGGGAGGAGAGACCCAGTACTTC. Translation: CASSAGQGGETQYF.

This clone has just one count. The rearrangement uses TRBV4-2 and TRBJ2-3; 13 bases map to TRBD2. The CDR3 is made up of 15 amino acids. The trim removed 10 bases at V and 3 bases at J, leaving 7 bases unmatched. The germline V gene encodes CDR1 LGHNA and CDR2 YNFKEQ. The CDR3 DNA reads TGTGCCACTCTGGGGACTAGCGGGGCGACAGATACGCAGTATTTT. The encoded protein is CATLGTSGATDTQYF.

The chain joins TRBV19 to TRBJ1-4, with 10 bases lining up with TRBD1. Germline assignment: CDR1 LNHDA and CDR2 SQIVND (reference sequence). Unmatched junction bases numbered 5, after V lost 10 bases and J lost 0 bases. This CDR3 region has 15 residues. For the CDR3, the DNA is TGTGCCACAGGACAGGGGGAGCCAACTAATGAAAAACTGTTTTTT. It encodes CATGQGEPTNEKLFF. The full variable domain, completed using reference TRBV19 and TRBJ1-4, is DGGITQSPKYLFRKEGQNVTLSCEQNLNHDAMYWYRQDPGQGLRLIYYSQIVNDFQKGDIAEGYSVSREKKESFPLTVTSAQKNPTAFYLCATGQGEPTNEKLFFGSGTQLSVL.

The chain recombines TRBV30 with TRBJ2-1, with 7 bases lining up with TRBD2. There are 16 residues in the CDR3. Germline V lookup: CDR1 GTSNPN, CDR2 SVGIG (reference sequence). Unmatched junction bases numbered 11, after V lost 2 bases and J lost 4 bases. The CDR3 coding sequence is TGTGCCTGGAGTCCCCCAGGAAGCGGGATTTACAATGAGCAGTTCTTC. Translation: CAWSPPGSGIYNEQFF.

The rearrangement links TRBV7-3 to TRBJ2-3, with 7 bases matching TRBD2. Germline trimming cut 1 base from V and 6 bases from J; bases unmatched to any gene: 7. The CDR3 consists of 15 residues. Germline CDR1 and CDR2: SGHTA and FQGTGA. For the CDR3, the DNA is TGTGCCAGCAGCTTAATAGCGGGTCTTATGGATACGCAGTATTTT. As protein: CASSLIAGLMDTQYF.

As DNA, the CDR3 is TGTGCCAGCAGCTTAGTCCAGGGGCTAGGAACGAACACTGAAGCTTTCTTT. Protein product: CASSLVQGLGTNTEAFF. This rearrangement joins TRBV7-9 to TRBJ1-1, with D maybe TRBD1 (6 bases). Trimming left V 1 base short and J 1 base short, with 16 bases between. Germline V CDR1 and CDR2: SEHNR, FQNEAQ (reference sequence). The CDR3 consists of 17 residues.

Written as DNA, the CDR3 is TGTGCCAGCAGTGAAACTCCTCCTAACTATGGCTACACCTTC. Translated: CASSETPPNYGYTF. The chain uses TRBV6-1 and TRBJ1-2; D is unresolved. Germline V gene data show CDR1 as MNHNS and CDR2 as SASEGT. The CDR3 covers 14 residues. V was shortened by 2 bases and J by 0 bases, with 7 bases between the two germline ends.

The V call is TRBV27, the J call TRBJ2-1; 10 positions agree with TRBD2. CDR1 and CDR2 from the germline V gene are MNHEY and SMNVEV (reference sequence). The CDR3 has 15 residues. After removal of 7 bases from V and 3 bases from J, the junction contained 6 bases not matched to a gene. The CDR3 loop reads CASTASGGFYNEQFF. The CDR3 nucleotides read TGTGCCAGCACCGCTAGCGGGGGCTTCTACAATGAGCAGTTCTTC.

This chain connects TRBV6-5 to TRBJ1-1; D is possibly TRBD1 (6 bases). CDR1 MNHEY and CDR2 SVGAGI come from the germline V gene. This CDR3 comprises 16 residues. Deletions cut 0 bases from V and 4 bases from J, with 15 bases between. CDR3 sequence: CASSYSAGVRSTEAFF. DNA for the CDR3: TGTGCCAGCAGTTACTCGGCAGGGGTAAGGAGCACTGAAGCTTTCTTT.

The DNA of the CDR3 is TGTGCCAGCGCAGAAGGGGACAATGAGCAGTTCTTC. As protein: CASAEGDNEQFF. The V and J genes are TRBV11-3 and TRBJ2-1; TRBD1 might be the D (5 bases). The CDR3 runs to 12 residues. From germline, CDR1 is SGHNT and CDR2 YENEEA. With 8 bases removed from V and 5 bases from J, the gap between germline ends came to 10 bases.

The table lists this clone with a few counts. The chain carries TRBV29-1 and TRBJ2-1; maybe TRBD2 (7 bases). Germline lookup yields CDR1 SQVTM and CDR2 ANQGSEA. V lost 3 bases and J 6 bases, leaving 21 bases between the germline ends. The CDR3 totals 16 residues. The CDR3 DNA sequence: TGCAGCGTTGACACACACAACCGGGAGGACAGCAATGAGCAGTTCTTC. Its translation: CSVDTHNREDSNEQFF.

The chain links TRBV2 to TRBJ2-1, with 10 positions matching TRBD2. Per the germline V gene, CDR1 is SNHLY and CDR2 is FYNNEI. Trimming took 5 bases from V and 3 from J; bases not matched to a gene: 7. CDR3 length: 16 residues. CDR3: CASSKTQRGGYNEQFF. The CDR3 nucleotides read TGTGCCAGCAGTAAAACTCAGCGGGGGGGCTACAATGAGCAGTTCTTC.

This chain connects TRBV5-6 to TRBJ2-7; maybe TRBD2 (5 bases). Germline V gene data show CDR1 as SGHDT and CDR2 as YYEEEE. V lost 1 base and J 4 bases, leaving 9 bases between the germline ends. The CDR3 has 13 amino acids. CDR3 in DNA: TGTGCCAGCAGCTTGCCGGGCGGGTACGAGCAGTACTTC. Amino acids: CASSLPGGYEQYF.

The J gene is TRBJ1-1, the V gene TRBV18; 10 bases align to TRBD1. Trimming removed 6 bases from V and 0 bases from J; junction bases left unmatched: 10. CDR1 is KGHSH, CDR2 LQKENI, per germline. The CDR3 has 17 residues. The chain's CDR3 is CASSPGQGGWVNTEAFF. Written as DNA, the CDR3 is TGTGCCAGCTCCCCCGGACAGGGGGGCTGGGTGAACACTGAAGCTTTCTTT.

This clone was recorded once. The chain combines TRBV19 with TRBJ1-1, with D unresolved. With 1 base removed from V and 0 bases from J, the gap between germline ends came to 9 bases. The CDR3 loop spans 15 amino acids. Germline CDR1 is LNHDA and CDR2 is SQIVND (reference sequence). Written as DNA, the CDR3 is TGTGCCAGTAGTATAGCGGCAGGATTGAACACTGAAGCTTTCTTT. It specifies CASSIAAGLNTEAFF. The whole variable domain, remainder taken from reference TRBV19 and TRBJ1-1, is DGGITQSPKYLFRKEGQNVTLSCEQNLNHDAMYWYRQDPGQGLRLIYYSQIVNDFQKGDIAEGYSVSREKKESFPLTVTSAQKNPTAFYLCASSIAAGLNTEAFFGQGTRLTVV.

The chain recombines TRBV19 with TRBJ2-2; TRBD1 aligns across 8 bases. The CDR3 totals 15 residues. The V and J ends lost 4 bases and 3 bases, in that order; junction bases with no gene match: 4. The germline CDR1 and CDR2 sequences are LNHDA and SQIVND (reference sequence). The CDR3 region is CASSTPGQDTGELFF. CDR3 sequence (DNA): TGTGCCAGTAGTACTCCGGGACAGGACACCGGGGAGCTGTTTTTT. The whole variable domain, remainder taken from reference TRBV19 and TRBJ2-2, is DGGITQSPKYLFRKEGQNVTLSCEQNLNHDAMYWYRQDPGQGLRLIYYSQIVNDFQKGDIAEGYSVSREKKESFPLTVTSAQKNPTAFYLCASSTPGQDTGELFFGEGSRLTVL.

CDR3 sequence (DNA): TGTGCCAGCAGTTCTCTAGGGGTGGGAAACACTGAAGCTTTCTTT. Residues: CASSSLGVGNTEAFF. This chain links TRBV27 with TRBJ1-1, with D possibly being TRBD1 (5 bases). Germline loops: CDR1 MNHEY, CDR2 SMNVEV (reference sequence). The CDR3 consists of 15 residues. The germline V and J ends were trimmed by 4 bases and 2 bases, with 14 bases remaining between them.

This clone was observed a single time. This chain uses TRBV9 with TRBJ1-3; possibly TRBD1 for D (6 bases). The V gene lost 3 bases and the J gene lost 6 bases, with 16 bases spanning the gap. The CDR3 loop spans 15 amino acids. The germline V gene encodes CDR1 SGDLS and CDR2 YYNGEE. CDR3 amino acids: CASSATGSRENTIYF. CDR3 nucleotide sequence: TGTGCCAGCAGCGCGACAGGCTCCAGGGAAAACACCATATATTTT.